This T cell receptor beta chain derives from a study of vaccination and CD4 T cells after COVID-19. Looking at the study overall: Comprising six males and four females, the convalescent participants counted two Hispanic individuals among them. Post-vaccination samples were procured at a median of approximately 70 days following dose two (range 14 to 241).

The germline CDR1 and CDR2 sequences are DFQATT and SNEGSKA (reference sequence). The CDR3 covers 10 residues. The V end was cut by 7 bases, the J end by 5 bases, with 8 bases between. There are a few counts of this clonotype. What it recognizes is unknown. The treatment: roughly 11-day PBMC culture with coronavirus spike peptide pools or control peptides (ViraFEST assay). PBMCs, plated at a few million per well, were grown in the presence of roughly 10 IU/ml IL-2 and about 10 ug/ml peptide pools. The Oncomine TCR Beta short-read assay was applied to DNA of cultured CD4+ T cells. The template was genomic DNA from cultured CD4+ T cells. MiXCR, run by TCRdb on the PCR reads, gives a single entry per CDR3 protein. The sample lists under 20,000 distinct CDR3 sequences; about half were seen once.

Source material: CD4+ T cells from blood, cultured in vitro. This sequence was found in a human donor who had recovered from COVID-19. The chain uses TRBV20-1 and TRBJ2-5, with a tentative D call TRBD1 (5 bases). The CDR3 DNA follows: TGCAGTGGGGGCTCCGAGACCCAGTACTTC. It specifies CSGGSETQYF.